This section outlines one T cell receptor beta chain sequence together with its context. Its antigen is currently not known. Nothing much larger sits one base from this clone, and base qualities are not available. TCR CDR3 regions were amplified from genomic DNA by multiplex PCR using the deep immunoSEQ assay. Extracted genomic DNA from each cell subset was distributed evenly across all wells of several immunoSEQ 96-well plates, and each plate was treated as a replicate. Each replicate PCR for sorted subsets received 200 ng genomic DNA, equal to tens of thousands of T cell genomes. The purified libraries were quantified using a Qubit 3.0 fluorometer, sized with a Bioanalyzer 2100, and then quantified again using the KAPA Library Quantification kit. A separate single-read 150-cycle Illumina NextSeq 550 flow cell was used to sequence each immunoSEQ 96-well plate. As for the authors' bioinformatics: The immunoSEQ output contained only junctional sequences without quality scores, so filtering could not match that applied to full-length reads. To assign V/J genes and CDR3, sequences were annotated against IMGT germline references using PyIR, a Python wrapper for IgBLAST v1.9. Reads were removed for weak V/J assignments (E-value above 1e-6), missing CDR3, stop codons, out-of-frame junctions, or ambiguous translated residues. V3J clonotypes were defined as sequences sharing the same inferred V gene, J gene, and CDR3 amino acid sequence. Percentage overlap between repertoires was computed as shared unique clonotypes divided by the size of the smaller repertoire. Repertoire richness was assessed with RTK rarefaction, the Chao1 estimator, and Recon v2.1 estimates of unobserved clonotypes. OLGA was used to compute generation probabilities for all TCRbeta clonotypes that the gDNA method yielded from a handful of donors. What TCRdb holds here is the immuneACCESS table cut down to in-frame rearrangements. Part of the clones is not present; checked against another copy, under half of the missing clones reflect an unresolved V gene, and the others are unexplained. V and J calls and clone size come straight from that table; D and trimming were deduced from the DNA. This sample comprises over a million clones, roughly 96% of them detected only once. The ten largest account for roughly 1.1% of the sample.

Donors were healthy HIV-negative adults with no recently reported acute infections or vaccinations. All donors were Caucasian adults living in Nashville, Tennessee, USA. CD4+ T cells were enriched through magnetic negative selection, after which naive cells were positively selected on CD45RA and the remaining negative fraction served as the memory subset. After blood collection by leukapheresis, PBMCs were isolated using Ficoll-Histopaque density gradient centrifugation and then cryopreserved in the vapor phase of liquid nitrogen. Purity and quantity of every magnetically sorted T cell population were checked by analytical flow cytometry. From each sorted fraction, genomic DNA was isolated and quantified by UV absorbance on a Nanodrop 2000c. The data belong to a study of shared clonotypes between healthy human individuals (dated by TCRdb to 2020 to 2022). At the level of the whole study: The cohort included three men and a couple of women between 18 and 49 years of age. Different laboratories and diverse techniques were used to prepare libraries and sequence TCR repertoires, to increase sequencing depth and limit assay-specific biases. For each donor, CD4 naive and CD4 memory were each run on three plates, CD8 naive on two plates, and CD8 memory on one plate. To estimate repertoire size and how much clonotype sharing occurs between individuals, the study deeply sequenced the blood TCR repertoires of roughly 5 healthy adults. Between about 0.8 and 9 billion PBMCs per donor were obtained by leukapheresis.

Here is what the overall study found, with its caveats: Because the study included a small number of donors, the genetic and exposure-history diversity represented was limited. Incomplete sequencing was indicated by rarefaction of sorted-subset datasets, despite the large sequencing depth. Approximately 4.8% of naive CD4, 3.5% of naive CD8, approximately 2.2% of memory CD4, and 0.4% of memory CD8 clonotypes were shared across a few donors. Compared with non-shared clonotypes, the clonotypes found in all four sorted-subset donors had higher generation probabilities. Sampling was restricted to blood, and TCR repertoires in tissue are likely to differ from TCR repertoires in blood. Larger estimated clonotype richness was generally found for naive subsets than for memory subsets. Pairwise subsampling indicated that sequencing depth was expected to affect the degree of clonotype sharing among donors.

CDR1 and CDR2 are drawn from the germline V gene: KGHSH, LQKENI. The CDR3 runs 15 residues from the cysteine to the phenylalanine. Just the 45-base CDR3 DNA is kept, in frame starting at base 1. The V and J ends are trimmed by 1 base and 3 bases, leaving 12 bases between them. Sequencing input: naive CD4+ T cells sorted from blood. In the paper's terms, the cell subset or site label means: CD45RA+ positively selected. The sequence links TRBV18 to TRBJ2-5, with the D gene too uncertain to name. The clonotype originates from a man younger than 40 in good health. The CDR3 is CASSPLSESKETQYF. The bases are TGTGCCAGCTCACCACTTTCAGAGTCAAAAGAGACCCAGTACTTC.